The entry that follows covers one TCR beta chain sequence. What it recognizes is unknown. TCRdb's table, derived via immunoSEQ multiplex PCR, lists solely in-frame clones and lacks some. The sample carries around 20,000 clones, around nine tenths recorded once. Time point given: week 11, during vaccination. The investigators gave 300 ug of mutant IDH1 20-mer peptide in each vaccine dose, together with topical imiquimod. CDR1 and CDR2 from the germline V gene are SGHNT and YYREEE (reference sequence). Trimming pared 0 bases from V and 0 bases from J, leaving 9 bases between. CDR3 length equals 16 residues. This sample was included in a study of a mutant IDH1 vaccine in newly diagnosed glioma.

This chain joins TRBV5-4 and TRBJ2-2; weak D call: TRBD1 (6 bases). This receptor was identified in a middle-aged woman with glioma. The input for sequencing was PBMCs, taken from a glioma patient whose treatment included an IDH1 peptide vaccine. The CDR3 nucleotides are TGTGCCAGCAGCTTGGTGGGACAAGCGAACACCGGGGAGCTGTTTTTT. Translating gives CASSLVGQANTGELFF.